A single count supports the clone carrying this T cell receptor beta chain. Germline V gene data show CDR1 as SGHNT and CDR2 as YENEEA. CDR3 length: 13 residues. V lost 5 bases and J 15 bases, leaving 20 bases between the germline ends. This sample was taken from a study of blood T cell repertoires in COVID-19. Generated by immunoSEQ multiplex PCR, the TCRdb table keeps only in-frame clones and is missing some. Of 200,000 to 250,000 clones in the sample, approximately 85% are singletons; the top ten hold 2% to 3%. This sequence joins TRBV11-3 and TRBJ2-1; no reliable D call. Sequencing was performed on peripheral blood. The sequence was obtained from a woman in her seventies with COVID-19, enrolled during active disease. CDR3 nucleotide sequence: TGTGCCAGCAGCCCCGGCCCTGCGGAACCGTTGTTCTTC. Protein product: CASSPGPAEPLFF.